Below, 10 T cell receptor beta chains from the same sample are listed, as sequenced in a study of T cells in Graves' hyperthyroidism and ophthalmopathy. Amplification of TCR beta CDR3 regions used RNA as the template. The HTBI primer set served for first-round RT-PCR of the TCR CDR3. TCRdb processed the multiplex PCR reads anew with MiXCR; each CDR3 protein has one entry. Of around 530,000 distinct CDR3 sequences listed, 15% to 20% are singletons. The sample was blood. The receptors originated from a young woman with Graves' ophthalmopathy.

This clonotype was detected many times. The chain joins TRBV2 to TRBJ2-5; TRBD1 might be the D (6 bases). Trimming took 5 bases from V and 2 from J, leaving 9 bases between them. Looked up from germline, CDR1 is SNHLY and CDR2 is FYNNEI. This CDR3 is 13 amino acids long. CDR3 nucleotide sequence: TGTGCCAGCAGTTGGACAGTGCAAGAGACCCAGTACTTC. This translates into CASSWTVQETQYF.

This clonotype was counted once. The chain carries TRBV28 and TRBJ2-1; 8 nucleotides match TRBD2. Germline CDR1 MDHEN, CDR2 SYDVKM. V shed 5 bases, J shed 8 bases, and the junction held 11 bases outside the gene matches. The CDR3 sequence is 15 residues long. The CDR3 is CASSPTGLDDDEQFF. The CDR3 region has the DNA TGTGCCAGCAGTCCCACGGGACTAGATGACGATGAGCAGTTCTTC.

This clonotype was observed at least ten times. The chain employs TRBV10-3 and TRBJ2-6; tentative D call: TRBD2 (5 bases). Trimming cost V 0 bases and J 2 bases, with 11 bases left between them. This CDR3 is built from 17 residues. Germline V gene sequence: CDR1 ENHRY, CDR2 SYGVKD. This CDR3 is CAISESARGTGANVLTF. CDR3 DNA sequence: TGTGCCATCAGTGAGTCGGCTAGAGGGACTGGGGCCAACGTCCTGACTTTC.

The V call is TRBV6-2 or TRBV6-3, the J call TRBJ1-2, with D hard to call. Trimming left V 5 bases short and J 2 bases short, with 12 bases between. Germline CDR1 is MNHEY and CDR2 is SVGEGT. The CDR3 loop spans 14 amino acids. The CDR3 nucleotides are TGTGCCAGCAGTGACCCCGACACGAACTATGGCTACACCTTC. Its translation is CASSDPDTNYGYTF.

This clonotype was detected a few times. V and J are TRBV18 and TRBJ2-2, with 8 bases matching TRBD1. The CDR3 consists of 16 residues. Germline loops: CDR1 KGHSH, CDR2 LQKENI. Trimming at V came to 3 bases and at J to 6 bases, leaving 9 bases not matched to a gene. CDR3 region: CASSPTQGALAGELFF. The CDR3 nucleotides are TGTGCCAGCTCACCGACCCAGGGGGCGCTTGCCGGGGAGCTGTTTTTT.

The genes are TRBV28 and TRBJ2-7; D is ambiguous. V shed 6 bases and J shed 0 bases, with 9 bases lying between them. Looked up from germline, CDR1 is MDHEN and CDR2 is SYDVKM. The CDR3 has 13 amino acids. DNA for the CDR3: TGTGCCAGCAGCGCCCTGGACTCCTACGAGCAGTACTTC. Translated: CASSALDSYEQYF.

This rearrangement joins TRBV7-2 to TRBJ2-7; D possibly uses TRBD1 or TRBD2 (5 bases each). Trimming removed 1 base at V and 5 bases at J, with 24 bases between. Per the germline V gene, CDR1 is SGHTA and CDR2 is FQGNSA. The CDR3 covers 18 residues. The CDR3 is CASSLGGSADNSIHEQYF. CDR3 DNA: TGTGCCAGCAGCTTAGGAGGTAGCGCGGACAACTCTATTCACGAGCAGTACTTC.

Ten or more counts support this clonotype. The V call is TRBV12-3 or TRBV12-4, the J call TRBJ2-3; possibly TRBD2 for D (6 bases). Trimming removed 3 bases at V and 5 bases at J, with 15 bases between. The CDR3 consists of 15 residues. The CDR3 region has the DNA TGTGCCAGCAGTTTCACGGGAGACGAGGTAGATACGCAGTATTTT. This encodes CASSFTGDEVDTQYF.

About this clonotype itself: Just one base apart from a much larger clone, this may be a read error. In DNA, the CDR3 is TGTGCCAGCAGTGAAGGGTTCCCGGACAGAACTAATGAAAAACTGTTTTTT. It translates to CASSEGFPDRTNEKLFF. The chain recombines TRBV2 with TRBJ1-4; TRBD1 might be the D (6 bases). CDR3 length equals 17 residues. The ends were cut back, 1 base at V and 1 base at J, with 13 bases in the middle. Germline CDR1 reads SNHLY; CDR2 reads FYNNEI.

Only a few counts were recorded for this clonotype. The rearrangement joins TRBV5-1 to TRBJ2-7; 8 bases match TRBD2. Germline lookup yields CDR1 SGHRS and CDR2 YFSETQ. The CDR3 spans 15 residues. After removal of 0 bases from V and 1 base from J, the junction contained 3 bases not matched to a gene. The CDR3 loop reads CASSLGSSGSYEQYF. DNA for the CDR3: TGCGCCAGCAGCTTGGGGTCTAGCGGGTCCTACGAGCAGTACTTC. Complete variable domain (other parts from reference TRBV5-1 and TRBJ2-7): KAGVTQTPRYLIKTRGQQVTLSCSPISGHRSVSWYQQTPGQGLQFLFEYFSETQRNKGNFPGRFSGRQFSNSRSEMNVSTLELGDSALYLCASSLGSSGSYEQYFGPGTRLTVT.